Detailed here is one T cell receptor beta chain. Then a second PCR, running roughly 7 to 11 cycles, was carried out with a sample-barcoded 5' primer and a J-beta primer mix. MiXCR, run by TCRdb on the 5' RACE reads, gives a single entry per CDR3 protein. The sample holds some 1.7 million distinct CDR3 sequences, over 25% seen once. The sample comes from a study of blood T cells in healthy people across ages. V was cut by 4 bases and J by 8 bases, with 11 bases left in between. The CDR3 sequence is 12 residues long. Germline CDR1 reads SEHNR; CDR2 reads FQNEAQ (reference sequence). The TCR sequence derives from a woman aged 25-40 years in good health. The chain uses TRBV7-9 and TRBJ1-2, with unresolved D. Sequenced sample: blood. The CDR3 DNA follows: TGTGCCAGCAGCTCGGACGCCCTAGGCTACACCTTC. Translation gives CASSSDALGYTF.